The subject of this entry is one T cell receptor (beta chain). Per the original methods: Reference gene primer amplification yielded estimated nucleated cell counts. Profiling relied on immunoSEQ multiplex PCR, and the TCRdb table lists in-frame clones only, not all of them. The V and J calls and the clone size are those of that table, but D and trimming were determined from the DNA. The data hold 300,000 to 400,000 clones, with roughly 90% observed a single time. The sample originates from a study of blood T cell repertoires in COVID-19. At the level of the study: Both acute and convalescent COVID-19 samples were obtained from the United States, Italy and Spain. T cells, B-cell-depleted T cells, or PBMCs provided the cDNA or gDNA that served as material.

Germline CDR1 SNHLY, CDR2 FYNNEI. This CDR3 contains 13 residues. Trimming took 8 bases from V and 5 from J; bases not matched to a gene: 7. Seattle patients were enrolled while actively infected and followed longitudinally. Sequencing was done on a sample of peripheral blood. This rearrangement joins TRBV2 to TRBJ2-7; TRBD2 matches 9 bases. The TCR was taken from a woman aged 30 to 39 with COVID-19, enrolled during active disease. CDR3 nucleotides: TGTGCCAGCGGGCGGGAGGGCCTGAACGAGCAGTACTTC. It encodes CASGREGLNEQYF.